This record looks at one TCR beta chain sequence and its context. Its antigen is not identified. This specimen belongs to a study of graft-versus-host responses after intestinal transplantation. The protocol was immunoSEQ multiplex PCR, while the TCRdb copy is restricted to in-frame clones and leaves out a portion. The sample has around 120,000 clones, 95% seen once. Trimming stripped 6 bases from V and 7 bases from J, with 20 bases between. Germline V gives CDR1 KGHSH, CDR2 LQKENI. The CDR3 loop spans 15 amino acids. The material sequenced was unstimulated CD8+ T cells sorted from spleen or lymph node cells, taken before intestinal transplant. This TCR came from a human donor who received an intestinal transplant. The chain has TRBV18 and TRBJ2-3, with D perhaps TRBD1 (6 bases). The CDR3 reads CASSFKQGSLNTQYF. The CDR3 DNA reads as TGTGCCAGCTCCTTCAAACAGGGATCGTTGAATACGCAGTATTTT.